This TCR beta chain was identified during a study of human T cells and chemical hapten exposure. Study findings and constraints: With DPC sensitization, TCRs exceeding 1 in 1000 frequency showed no change.

The library attached unique molecular identifiers to individual cDNA molecules. TCRdb recomputed calls from the RACE reads with MiXCR, one row per CDR3 protein. The sample yields 79,000 or so distinct CDR3 sequences, about a tenth seen once. Time point reported: patch test 1, 2 weeks after DPC sensitization. As to treatment: therapeutic diphenylcyclopropenone sensitization with weekly scalp DPC. This clonotype appeared a few times. The antigen remains undetermined. Material: whole blood, obtained in connection with sensitization to the hapten diphenylcyclopropenone (DPC). This TCR came from a woman aged 50 to 60 with alopecia areata. Some clones in this sample may be carry-over from other donors' samples.

In nucleotides, the CDR3 is TGTGCCAGCACCAACCTAGCCCAGGGGGCTAGGGTTGAGCAGTTCTTC. Translated: CASTNLAQGARVEQFF. The rearrangement uses TRBV13 and TRBJ2-1; TRBD1 matches 8 bases. Per the germline V gene, CDR1 is PRHDT and CDR2 is FYEKMQ (reference sequence). V lost 7 bases and J lost 9; bases outside the gene matches: 17. The CDR3 consists of 16 residues. The variable domain in full, completed from reference TRBV13 and TRBJ2-1, reads AAGVIQSPRHLIKEKRETATLKCYPIPRHDTVYWYQQGPGQDPQFLISFYEKMQSDKGSIPDRFSAQQFSDYHSELNMSSLELGDSALYFCASTNLAQGARVEQFFGPGTRLTVL.